This entry features one T cell receptor beta chain sequence. The sample comes from a study of blood T cell repertoires in COVID-19. Study context: Whether acute or convalescent, the COVID-19 samples came from the United States, Italy and Spain. From T cells, B-cell-depleted T cells, or PBMCs came the material, which was cDNA or gDNA.

J gave up 3 bases and V 0 bases, and 4 bases lay outside the gene matches. CDR1 is SGHRS, CDR2 YFSETQ, per germline. This CDR3 spans 15 amino acids. Original data processing: Amplified reference gene primers provided the basis for estimating nucleated cell counts. Sequenced by immunoSEQ multiplex PCR; TCRdb stores in-frame clones only, minus some. V, J and clone size are taken as reported in that table, and D and trimming were inferred from the DNA itself. This table has roughly 76,000 clones, approximately 90% appearing once. The sequencing input was peripheral blood. This TCR was recovered from a man between 65 and 85 years old with active or convalescent COVID-19. This chain uses TRBV5-1 with TRBJ2-7; 9 bases map to TRBD2. The CDR3 nucleotides read TGCGCCAGCAGCTTGGGGCTAGCGGGATACTACGAGCAGTACTTC. Its translation is CASSLGLAGYYEQYF. Full variable domain (remainder filled in from reference TRBV5-1 and TRBJ2-7): KAGVTQTPRYLIKTRGQQVTLSCSPISGHRSVSWYQQTPGQGLQFLFEYFSETQRNKGNFPGRFSGRQFSNSRSEMNVSTLELGDSALYLCASSLGLAGYYEQYFGPGTRLTVT.